What follows describes a single T cell receptor beta chain. Distinct nucleotide sequences in the sample also encode this CDR3. Trimming removed 1 base at V and 5 bases at J, with 5 bases between. This CDR3 spans 11 amino acids. Per the germline V gene, CDR1 is DFQATT and CDR2 is SNEGSKA (reference sequence). This record comes from a study of blood T cell repertoires in COVID-19. At the level of the study: PBMCs, B-cell-depleted T cells, or T cells provided the cDNA or gDNA that made up the material.

Sequencing was performed with immunoSEQ multiplex PCR; in TCRdb, only in-frame clones are kept and a portion is missing. The sample has approximately 470,000 clones, roughly nine tenths seen once. The chain has TRBV20-1 and TRBJ1-2, with D unresolved. The sequenced sample was PBMCs or T cells enriched from blood (not recorded which). This TCR derives from a woman aged 18-29 years who had recovered from COVID-19. CDR3 in DNA: TGCAGTGCTAGAGGCGGATATGGCTACACCTTC. This translates into CSARGGYGYTF.